This T cell receptor beta chain originates from a study of cytomegalovirus exposure and HLA in healthy donors. PCR employed 60 Vbeta and 13 Jbeta primers. Repertoires were generated with immunoSEQ multiplex PCR, while TCRdb's copy carries only in-frame clones and drops some. The table lists 75,000 to 90,000 clones, approximately 80% of them singletons, with less than 9.5% in the top ten. Germline V gene lookup returns CDR1 SQVTM and CDR2 ANQGSEA. CDR3 length equals 14 residues. V lost 6 bases and J lost 4, with 18 bases in between. What was sequenced was PBMCs. This TCR came from a woman in her thirties or forties in good health and CMV-seropositive. V usage is TRBV29-1 and J usage is TRBJ2-5; D might be TRBD2 (6 bases). In DNA, the CDR3 is TGCAGCGTCTTCCCCTCCGGGCGGGGAGAGACCCAGTACTTC. Encoded protein: CSVFPSGRGETQYF.